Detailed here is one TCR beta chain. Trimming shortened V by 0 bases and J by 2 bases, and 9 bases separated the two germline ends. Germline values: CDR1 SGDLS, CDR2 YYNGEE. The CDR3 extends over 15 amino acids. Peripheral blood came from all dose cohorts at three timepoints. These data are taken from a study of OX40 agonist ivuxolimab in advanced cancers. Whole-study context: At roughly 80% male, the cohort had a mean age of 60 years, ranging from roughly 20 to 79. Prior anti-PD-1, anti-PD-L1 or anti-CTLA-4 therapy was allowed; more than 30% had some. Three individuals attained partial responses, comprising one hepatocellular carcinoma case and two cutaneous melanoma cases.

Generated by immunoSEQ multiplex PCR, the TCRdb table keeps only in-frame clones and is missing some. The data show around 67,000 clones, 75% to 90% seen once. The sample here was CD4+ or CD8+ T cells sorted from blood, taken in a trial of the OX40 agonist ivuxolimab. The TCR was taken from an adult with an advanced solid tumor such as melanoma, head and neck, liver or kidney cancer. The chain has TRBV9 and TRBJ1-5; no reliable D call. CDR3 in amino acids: CASSVGGLGNQPQHF. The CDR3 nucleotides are TGTGCCAGCAGCGTAGGGGGTCTGGGCAATCAGCCCCAGCATTTT.